This T cell receptor beta chain was observed in a study of Ad26.COV2.S vaccination and SARS-CoV-2 variants. The treatment is: over 15 received Ad26.COV2.S at low or high dose, single or two shots; about 5 received placebo; per-sample allocation not given. Day 63 after the first injection of vaccine or placebo was the sampling time. As concerns this clone: Its antigen is unidentified.

Trimming shortened V by 5 bases and J by 6 bases, and 19 bases separated the two germline ends. The CDR3 is 16 amino acids. Germline V gene data show CDR1 as SGHTA and CDR2 as FQGNSA. The protocol was immunoSEQ multiplex PCR, while the TCRdb copy is restricted to in-frame clones and leaves out a portion. The sample has roughly 420,000 clones, 80% to 90% seen once. The study's findings and limits: Using TCR breadth and depth analyses may have led to underestimated total T cell responses. People given the vaccine had a wider spike-specific TCR breadth than placebo recipients did.

Source: peripheral blood, taken in a trial of Ad26.COV2.S vaccine versus placebo. This clonotype originated in a person between 18 and 65 years old who received the Ad26.COV2.S COVID-19 vaccine or a placebo. The chain joins TRBV7-2 to TRBJ1-4; no definite D call. This CDR3 reads CASSLPSGVSDEKLFF. The CDR3 bases are TGTGCCAGCAGCCTACCCTCTGGGGTTTCCGATGAAAAACTGTTTTTT.